This T cell receptor beta chain was observed in a study of T cells in Graves' hyperthyroidism and ophthalmopathy. Turning to the study itself: Prior to any treatment, at the point of initial diagnosis, peripheral blood was collected. The study, taken as a whole, reports: The blood repertoire included most of the expanded thyroid clonotypes above 0.001. Researchers report that a 13 V-J model separated ophthalmopathy from stable hyperthyroidism.

The CDR3 has 15 residues. V lost 3 bases, J lost 2 bases, and 11 bases lay in between. The investigators amplified TCR beta CDR3 regions from RNA transcripts. When the TCR CDR3 underwent first-round RT-PCR, the HTBI primer set was used. TCRdb reprocessed the multiplex PCR reads via MiXCR and lists one record per CDR3 protein. The sample shows 490,000 or so distinct CDR3 sequences, roughly 23% of them seen only once. In this sample, this clonotype turned up many times. Its target is not known. The sequenced sample consisted of blood. This TCR came from a woman between 70 and 85 years old with Graves' ophthalmopathy. V is TRBV12-3 or TRBV12-4 and J is TRBJ2-1; D not certain. In nucleotides, the CDR3 is TGTGCCAGCAGTTTGTTGTGGGGAACCTACAATGAGCAGTTCTTC. Amino acids: CASSLLWGTYNEQFF.